This TCR beta chain is from a study of beta chain features in type 1 diabetes. Regarding this clone: The antigen is undetermined.

Findings and caveats of the study: A greater similarity of naive, central memory and Treg TCRB repertoires was seen among patients than among healthy donors. All four CD4+ subsets of Type 1 diabetes patients contained TCRB CDR3s that were moderately but significantly shorter.

All of the isolated RNA was reverse transcribed, so expressed TCRB transcripts were sequenced. The repertoire was sequenced with immunoSEQ multiplex PCR; TCRdb's copy has only in-frame clones and lacks some. The sample contains 120,000 to 150,000 clones, about 13% of which appear only once. This CDR3 contains 13 residues. Trimming removed 4 bases from V and 3 bases from J, with 7 bases in between. Germline V lookup: CDR1 GTSNPN, CDR2 SVGIG (reference sequence). V gene TRBV30 combines with J gene TRBJ2-6; D call uncertain. The receptor was derived from a man in his late teens or twenties with type 1 diabetes. The specimen was central memory CD4+ T cells from blood. CDR3 in DNA: TGTGCCTGGAAACCCTTTGGGGCCAACGTCCTGACTTTC. Its protein product is CAWKPFGANVLTF.